This TCR beta chain appears in the sequencing data of a study of blood T cell repertoires in COVID-19. Study information: The recovered donors of Cohort 3 showed two negative PCRs, clearance, or symptom resolution. Sites in the United States, Italy and Spain provided acute and convalescent COVID-19 samples. Nucleic acid was either cDNA or gDNA, and it came from T cells, B-cell-depleted T cells, or PBMCs.

Per the germline V gene, CDR1 is MDHEN and CDR2 is SYDVKM. The CDR3 covers 16 residues. After removal of 4 bases from V and 7 bases from J, the junction contained 15 bases not matched to a gene. Authors' processing steps: Reference gene primer amplification yielded estimated nucleated cell counts. Method: immunoSEQ multiplex PCR; TCRdb's copy keeps in-frame clones and lacks some. Clonal size and the V and J genes are those of that table, whereas D and trimming came from the DNA. This table has 200,000 to 250,000 clones, 87% appearing once. The clonotype originates from a man aged 30-40 years in a cohort exposed to, infected with or recovered from COVID-19 (not recorded which). The chain employs TRBV28 and TRBJ2-7; TRBD2 aligns across 8 bases. Material: PBMCs or T cells enriched from blood (not recorded which). This chain's CDR3 is CASSSGTSLSSREQYF. The DNA for the CDR3 is TGTGCCAGCAGTTCAGGGACTAGTTTGAGTTCGCGGGAGCAGTACTTC.